Following are 5 T cell receptor beta chains from one sample sequenced in a study of blood T cells in healthy people across ages. PCR was performed a second time for about 7 to 11 cycles using a sample-barcoded 5' primer and a J-beta primer mix. TCRdb itself ran the 5' RACE reads through MiXCR, one entry per CDR3 protein. Of more than 800,000 distinct CDR3 sequences listed, under 35% are singletons. Source material: blood. The source is a woman older than 75 in good health.

Turning to this clonotype: One end of the junction is discordant with germline, which a read error may explain. The CDR3 nucleotides read TGTGCCAGCAGCTTCGACGGTGAAGAGGCCCAGTACTTC. Its translation: CASSFDGEEAQYF. The J gene is TRBJ2-5, the V gene TRBV7-2; D not certain. Germline assignment: CDR1 SGHTA and CDR2 FQGNSA. This CDR3 is built from 13 residues.

In nucleotides, the CDR3 is TGCAGTGCTAGAGGTCTCCGGGACACCGGGGAGCTGTTTTTT. Its translation is CSARGLRDTGELFF. This chain links TRBV20-1 with TRBJ2-2; D gene ambiguous. CDR1 and CDR2 (germline): DFQATT, SNEGSKA (reference sequence). V lost 1 base to trimming and J lost 3 bases, with 9 bases between them. The CDR3 is made up of 14 amino acids.

CDR3 DNA: TGCAGTGCCCTCCTCACGGGACAGTACCACGAGCAGTACTTC. This translates into CSALLTGQYHEQYF. The chain employs TRBV20-1 and TRBJ2-7; 7 bases match TRBD1. The germline V gene has CDR1 DFQATT and CDR2 SNEGSKA (reference sequence). The CDR3 covers 14 residues. The V segment lost 6 bases and the J segment 5 bases; nucleotides outside the gene matches: 13.

This clonotype has ten or more counts. The V gene is TRBV5-1, the J gene TRBJ2-1; 9 nucleotides agree with TRBD2. The germline CDR1 and CDR2 sequences are SGHRS and YFSETQ. The CDR3 consists of 16 residues. After removal of 0 bases from V and 6 bases from J, the junction contained 7 bases not matched to a gene. In nucleotides, the CDR3 is TGCGCCAGCAGCTTGGCCGGCGGGGGGGCCTCCAATGAGCAGTTCTTC. This translates into CASSLAGGGASNEQFF.

This chain uses TRBV25-1 with TRBJ2-5; 7 nucleotides line up with TRBD2. The J call may be incorrect, as the DNA end agrees better with TRBJ2-7. The CDR3 spans 14 residues. CDR1 and CDR2 from the germline V gene are MGHDK and SYGVNS. The CDR3 region is CASSLAGVAGEQYF. In DNA form, the CDR3 reads TGTGCCAGCAGTTTGGCCGGGGTAGCGGGCGAGCAGTACTTC.